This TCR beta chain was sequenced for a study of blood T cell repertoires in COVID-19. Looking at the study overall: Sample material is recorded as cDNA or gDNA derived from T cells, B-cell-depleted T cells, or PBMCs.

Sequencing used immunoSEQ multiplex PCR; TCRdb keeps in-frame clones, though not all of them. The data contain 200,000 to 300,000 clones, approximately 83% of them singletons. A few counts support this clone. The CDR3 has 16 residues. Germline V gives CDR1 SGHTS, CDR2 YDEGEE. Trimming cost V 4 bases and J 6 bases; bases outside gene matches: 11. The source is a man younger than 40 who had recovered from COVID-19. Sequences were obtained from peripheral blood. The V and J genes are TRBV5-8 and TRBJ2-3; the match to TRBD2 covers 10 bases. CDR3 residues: CASSPRLAGQRDTQYF. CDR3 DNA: TGTGCCAGCAGCCCCCGACTAGCGGGCCAGCGGGATACGCAGTATTTT.